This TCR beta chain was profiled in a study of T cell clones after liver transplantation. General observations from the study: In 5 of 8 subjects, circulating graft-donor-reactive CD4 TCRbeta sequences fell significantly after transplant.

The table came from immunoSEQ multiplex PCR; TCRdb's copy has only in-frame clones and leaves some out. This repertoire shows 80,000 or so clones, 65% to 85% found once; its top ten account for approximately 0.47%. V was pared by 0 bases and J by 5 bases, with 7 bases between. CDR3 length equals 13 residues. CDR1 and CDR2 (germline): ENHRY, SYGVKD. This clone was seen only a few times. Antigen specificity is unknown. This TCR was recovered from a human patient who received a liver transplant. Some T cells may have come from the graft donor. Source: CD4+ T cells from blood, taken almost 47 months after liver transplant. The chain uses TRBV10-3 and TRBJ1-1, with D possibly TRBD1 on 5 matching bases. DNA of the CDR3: TGTGCCATCAGTGAGTCGTGGGGGACTGAAGCTTTCTTT. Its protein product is CAISESWGTEAFF.